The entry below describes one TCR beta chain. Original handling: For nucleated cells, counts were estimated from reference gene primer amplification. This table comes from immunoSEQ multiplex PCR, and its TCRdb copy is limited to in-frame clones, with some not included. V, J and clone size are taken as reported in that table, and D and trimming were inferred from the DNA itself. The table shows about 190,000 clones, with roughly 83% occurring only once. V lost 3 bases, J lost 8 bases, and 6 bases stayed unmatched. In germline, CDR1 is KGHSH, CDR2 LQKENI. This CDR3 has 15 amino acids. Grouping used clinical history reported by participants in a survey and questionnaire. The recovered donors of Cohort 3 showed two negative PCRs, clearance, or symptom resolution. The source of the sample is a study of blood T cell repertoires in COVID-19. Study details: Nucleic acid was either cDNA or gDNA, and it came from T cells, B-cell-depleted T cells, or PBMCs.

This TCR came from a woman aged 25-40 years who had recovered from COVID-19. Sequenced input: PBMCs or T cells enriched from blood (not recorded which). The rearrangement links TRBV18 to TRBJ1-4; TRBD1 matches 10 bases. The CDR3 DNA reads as TGTGCCAGCTCACCCCGACAGGGGGCGGAGGAAAAACTGTTTTTT. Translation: CASSPRQGAEEKLFF.